This is a list of T cell receptor beta chains from one sample in a study of T cells after yellow fever vaccination. TCRdb called the 5' RACE reads again in MiXCR, with one record for every CDR3 protein. The data show some 600,000 distinct CDR3 sequences, with more than 9% seen just once and more than 12% held by the top ten. The sequences come from PBMCs, collected on the day of the yellow fever booster vaccination. The receptors were sampled from a man aged 30 to 39 who received the YFV17D yellow fever vaccine. Each CDR3 is given with its conserved first and last residue. A D gene is named only where the DNA matches it firmly. Rows may omit the clone size; those that give it use once, few, many or a size class.

J gene: TRBJ1-6; clone size: -; D gene: TRBD1; V gene: TRBV27; CDR3 protein: CASSARTGGYNSPLHF; CDR3 DNA: TGTGCCAGCAGTGCCCGAACAGGGGGCTACAATTCACCCCTCCACTTT
J gene: TRBJ1-1; clone size: -; D gene: -; V gene: TRBV6-1; CDR3 protein: CASSSSPQGITEAFF; CDR3 DNA: TGTGCCAGCAGCTCGTCTCCTCAGGGGATCACTGAAGCTTTCTTT
J gene: TRBJ1-1; clone size: few; D gene: -; V gene: TRBV5-1; CDR3 protein: CASSLATGGPNTEAFF; CDR3 DNA: TGCGCCAGCAGCTTGGCCACGGGGGGCCCTAACACTGAAGCTTTCTTT
J gene: TRBJ2-1; clone size: -; D gene: TRBD2; V gene: TRBV3-1; CDR3 protein: CASSQGRTSGGEQFF; CDR3 DNA: TGTGCCAGCAGCCAAGGTCGGACTAGCGGGGGTGAGCAGTTCTTC
J gene: TRBJ1-6; clone size: -; D gene: -; V gene: TRBV7-2; CDR3 protein: CASSYAGENSPLHF; CDR3 DNA: TGTGCCAGCAGCTACGCAGGGGAAAATTCACCCCTCCACTTT
J gene: TRBJ1-6; clone size: -; D gene: -; V gene: TRBV4-3; CDR3 protein: CASSQDGTYDSPLHF; CDR3 DNA: TGCGCCAGCAGCCAAGACGGGACATACGATTCACCCCTCCACTTT
J gene: TRBJ1-1; clone size: -; D gene: -; V gene: TRBV10-3; CDR3 protein: CAISELGDTEAFF; CDR3 DNA: TGTGCCATCAGTGAGCTAGGGGACACTGAAGCTTTCTTT
J gene: TRBJ1-1; clone size: -; D gene: TRBD1; V gene: TRBV12-3/TRBV12-4; CDR3 protein: CASSLSDRVDTEAFF; CDR3 DNA: TGTGCCAGCAGCTTATCCGACAGGGTAGATACTGAAGCTTTCTTT
J gene: TRBJ1-2; clone size: -; D gene: TRBD1; V gene: TRBV29-1; CDR3 protein: CSVVRDSNYGYTF; CDR3 DNA: TGCAGCGTAGTCCGGGACAGTAACTATGGCTACACCTTC
J gene: TRBJ2-1; clone size: few; D gene: -; V gene: TRBV4-3; CDR3 protein: CASSPLSVGGSDEQFF; CDR3 DNA: TGCGCCAGCAGCCCCTTAAGCGTAGGAGGGAGCGATGAGCAGTTCTTC
J gene: TRBJ1-1; clone size: few; D gene: -; V gene: TRBV5-1; CDR3 protein: CASSDDANTEAFF; CDR3 DNA: TGCGCCAGCAGCGATGACGCGAACACTGAAGCTTTCTTT
J gene: TRBJ2-1; clone size: few; D gene: TRBD2; V gene: TRBV10-3; CDR3 protein: CAISLPSGSYNEQFF; CDR3 DNA: TGTGCCATCTCCCTCCCTAGCGGGTCCTACAATGAGCAGTTCTTC
J gene: TRBJ2-3; clone size: many; D gene: TRBD1; V gene: TRBV28; CDR3 protein: CASPPRRDRGDTQYF; CDR3 DNA: TGTGCCAGCCCACCCCGCCGAGACAGGGGAGATACGCAGTATTTT
J gene: TRBJ1-1; clone size: few; D gene: -; V gene: TRBV12-3/TRBV12-4; CDR3 protein: CASRDTGLNTEAFF; CDR3 DNA: TGTGCCAGCAGAGACACAGGGTTGAACACTGAAGCTTTCTTT
J gene: TRBJ2-7; clone size: -; D gene: TRBD2; V gene: TRBV20-1; CDR3 protein: CSASPTSGSYEQYF; CDR3 DNA: TGCAGTGCTTCCCCGACTAGCGGGAGCTACGAGCAGTACTTC
J gene: TRBJ2-1; clone size: many; D gene: -; V gene: TRBV20-1; CDR3 protein: CSARGGRNYNEQFF; CDR3 DNA: TGCAGTGCTAGGGGGGGTCGTAACTACAATGAGCAGTTCTTC
J gene: TRBJ2-7; clone size: few; D gene: -; V gene: TRBV11-2; CDR3 protein: CASSLDLLRTYEQYF; CDR3 DNA: TGTGCCAGCAGCTTAGATCTGCTTAGGACCTACGAGCAGTACTTC
J gene: TRBJ1-6; clone size: few; D gene: TRBD1; V gene: TRBV6-1; CDR3 protein: CASHNRGDNSPLHF; CDR3 DNA: TGTGCCAGCCATAACAGGGGGGACAATTCACCCCTCCACTTT
J gene: TRBJ2-7; clone size: -; D gene: TRBD2; V gene: TRBV20-1; CDR3 protein: CSAPRRSSGRYEQYF; CDR3 DNA: TGCAGTGCCCCCCGAAGGTCTAGCGGGAGATACGAGCAGTACTTC
J gene: TRBJ1-2; clone size: few; D gene: TRBD1; V gene: TRBV15; CDR3 protein: CATSRDRSQTGVGTYGYTF; CDR3 DNA: TGTGCCACCAGCAGAGATCGATCTCAAACAGGGGTCGGAACCTATGGCTACACCTTC
J gene: TRBJ1-1; clone size: few; D gene: -; V gene: TRBV21-1; CDR3 protein: CASSPREPRHYTEAFF; CDR3 DNA: TGTGCCAGCAGCCCCCGCGAACCCAGACACTACACTGAAGCTTTCTTT
J gene: TRBJ1-1; clone size: -; D gene: -; V gene: TRBV7-2; CDR3 protein: CASSLNPYEAFF; CDR3 DNA: TGTGCCAGCAGCTTGAACCCCTATGAAGCTTTCTTT
J gene: TRBJ1-5; clone size: few; D gene: -; V gene: TRBV5-5; CDR3 protein: CASSLLGDSNQPQHF; CDR3 DNA: TGTGCCAGCAGCTTGCTGGGGGATAGCAATCAGCCCCAGCATTTT
J gene: TRBJ2-1; clone size: few; D gene: TRBD2; V gene: TRBV20-1; CDR3 protein: CSARASSGLYNEQFF; CDR3 DNA: TGCAGTGCGCGCGCCTCTAGCGGACTCTACAATGAGCAGTTCTTC
J gene: TRBJ2-3; clone size: -; D gene: -; V gene: TRBV6-5; CDR3 protein: CASSYRAAGTDTQYF; CDR3 DNA: TGTGCCAGCAGTTACAGGGCAGCGGGCACAGATACGCAGTATTTT
J gene: TRBJ2-5; clone size: few; D gene: -; V gene: TRBV20-1; CDR3 protein: CSARVLQGTRQTQYF; CDR3 DNA: TGCAGTGCTAGGGTATTGCAGGGCACGCGACAGACCCAGTACTTC
J gene: TRBJ2-1; clone size: many; D gene: TRBD1; V gene: TRBV6-6; CDR3 protein: CASSYDRGNEQFF; CDR3 DNA: TGTGCCAGCAGTTACGACAGGGGCAATGAGCAGTTCTTC
J gene: TRBJ2-2; clone size: -; D gene: -; V gene: TRBV2; CDR3 protein: CARDGGRDTGELFF; CDR3 DNA: TGTGCCAGAGACGGGGGCAGGGACACCGGGGAGCTGTTTTTT
J gene: TRBJ2-4; clone size: -; D gene: -; V gene: TRBV20-1; CDR3 protein: CSAATATKNIQYF; CDR3 DNA: TGCAGTGCCGCTACCGCTACCAAAAACATTCAGTACTTC
J gene: TRBJ2-1; clone size: few; D gene: TRBD2; V gene: TRBV28; CDR3 protein: CASKTSASYNEQFF; CDR3 DNA: TGTGCCAGCAAAACTAGCGCGTCCTACAATGAGCAGTTCTTC
J gene: TRBJ2-3; clone size: -; D gene: TRBD2; V gene: TRBV2; CDR3 protein: CASRGLAGPPTDTQYF; CDR3 DNA: TGTGCCAGCAGAGGACTAGCGGGACCCCCCACAGATACGCAGTATTTT
J gene: TRBJ2-7; clone size: -; D gene: -; V gene: TRBV9; CDR3 protein: CASSVEVNSYEQYF; CDR3 DNA: TGTGCCAGCAGCGTAGAAGTTAACTCCTACGAGCAGTACTTC
J gene: TRBJ2-1; clone size: few; D gene: -; V gene: TRBV20-1; CDR3 protein: CSARQMDEQFF; CDR3 DNA: TGCAGTGCTAGACAGATGGATGAGCAGTTCTTC
J gene: TRBJ2-1; clone size: -; D gene: -; V gene: TRBV7-2; CDR3 protein: CASSLIGGQFF; CDR3 DNA: TGTGCCAGCAGCTTAATAGGGGGGCAGTTCTTC
J gene: TRBJ2-2; clone size: many; D gene: -; V gene: TRBV10-3; CDR3 protein: CAITDRDTGELFF; CDR3 DNA: TGTGCCATCACTGATCGGGACACCGGGGAGCTGTTTTTT
J gene: TRBJ2-7; clone size: -; D gene: -; V gene: TRBV25-1; CDR3 protein: CASSSWGTGYEQYF; CDR3 DNA: TGTGCCAGCAGTTCTTGGGGGACTGGCTACGAGCAGTACTTC
J gene: TRBJ2-2; clone size: many; D gene: TRBD2; V gene: TRBV7-2; CDR3 protein: CASSLLAANTGELFF; CDR3 DNA: TGTGCCAGCAGCTTACTAGCGGCTAACACCGGGGAGCTGTTTTTT
J gene: TRBJ2-7; clone size: -; D gene: -; V gene: TRBV20-1; CDR3 protein: CSASDRERSAYEQYF; CDR3 DNA: TGCAGTGCTAGTGATCGCGAGCGGAGCGCCTACGAGCAGTACTTC
J gene: TRBJ2-5; clone size: few; D gene: TRBD2; V gene: TRBV12-3/TRBV12-4; CDR3 protein: CASSTSTSVGTQYF; CDR3 DNA: TGTGCCAGCAGCACATCCACTAGCGTTGGGACCCAGTACTTC
J gene: TRBJ1-5; clone size: -; D gene: -; V gene: TRBV10-3; CDR3 protein: CAISARGGNQPQHF; CDR3 DNA: TGTGCCATCAGTGCTAGGGGCGGCAATCAGCCCCAGCATTTT
J gene: TRBJ2-2; clone size: -; D gene: -; V gene: TRBV30; CDR3 protein: CAWSVSSLNTGELFF; CDR3 DNA: TGTGCCTGGAGTGTAAGCAGCCTGAACACCGGGGAGCTGTTTTTT
J gene: TRBJ1-2; clone size: -; D gene: -; V gene: TRBV7-2; CDR3 protein: CASSYPGSLRVGYTF; CDR3 DNA: TGTGCCAGCAGCTACCCGGGGTCCCTTAGGGTTGGCTACACCTTC
J gene: TRBJ2-2; clone size: -; D gene: TRBD2; V gene: TRBV28; CDR3 protein: CATETGLQSGELFF; CDR3 DNA: TGTGCCACCGAAACGGGACTACAATCCGGGGAGCTGTTTTTT
J gene: TRBJ1-2; clone size: -; D gene: -; V gene: TRBV14; CDR3 protein: CASTPTGSGGYGYTF; CDR3 DNA: TGTGCCAGCACCCCAACGGGGTCCGGCGGCTATGGCTACACCTTC
J gene: TRBJ2-4; clone size: few; D gene: -; V gene: TRBV10-3; CDR3 protein: CASTSGRELAKNIQYF; CDR3 DNA: TGTGCCTCAACCTCTGGCAGGGAGCTAGCCAAAAACATTCAGTACTTC
J gene: TRBJ1-1; clone size: many; D gene: -; V gene: TRBV20-1; CDR3 protein: CSARENRAGAEAFF; CDR3 DNA: TGCAGTGCTAGAGAGAATAGGGCAGGGGCTGAAGCTTTCTTT
J gene: TRBJ2-1; clone size: -; D gene: TRBD1; V gene: TRBV5-1; CDR3 protein: CASSLDRTGLPNEQFF; CDR3 DNA: TGCGCCAGCAGCTTGGATAGGACAGGGCTCCCCAATGAGCAGTTCTTC
J gene: TRBJ2-1; clone size: -; D gene: TRBD2; V gene: TRBV7-3; CDR3 protein: CASSLRGVGLAGTKAYNEQFF; CDR3 DNA: TGTGCCAGCAGCTTAAGGGGTGTGGGGCTAGCGGGCACGAAGGCCTACAATGAGCAGTTCTTC
J gene: TRBJ2-1; clone size: few; D gene: TRBD2; V gene: TRBV20-1; CDR3 protein: CGCPSGSINEQFF; CDR3 DNA: TGCGGATGCCCTAGCGGGAGCATCAATGAGCAGTTCTTC
J gene: TRBJ2-1; clone size: few; D gene: TRBD2; V gene: TRBV10-2; CDR3 protein: CASSEERGGPFYNEQFF; CDR3 DNA: TGCGCCAGCAGTGAAGAGCGGGGGGGTCCTTTCTACAATGAGCAGTTCTTC
J gene: TRBJ2-7; clone size: few; D gene: -; V gene: TRBV21-1; CDR3 protein: CASSKIGQDPPEGYF; CDR3 DNA: TGTGCCAGCAGCAAAATCGGACAGGACCCACCCGAGGGGTACTTC
J gene: TRBJ2-5; clone size: few; D gene: -; V gene: TRBV6-6; CDR3 protein: CASRGAETQYF; CDR3 DNA: TGTGCCAGCCGGGGGGCCGAGACCCAGTACTTC